These 32 T cell receptor beta chains came from one sample sequenced in a study of cytomegalovirus exposure and HLA in healthy donors. PCR employed 60 Vbeta and 13 Jbeta primers. Here immunoSEQ multiplex PCR was the method, and the copy in TCRdb shows in-frame clones only, minus some. This table holds some 170,000 clones, about four fifths found once. The sequenced sample was PBMCs. Receptors originate from a woman under 30 in good health and CMV-seropositive.

In this sample, this clone turned up a few times. The chain joins TRBV30 to TRBJ1-4; the match to TRBD1 covers 7 bases. Trimming removed 5 bases from V and 4 bases from J; junction bases left unmatched: 16. This CDR3 is built from 17 residues. CDR1 and CDR2 (germline): GTSNPN, SVGIG (reference sequence). The CDR3 DNA reads TGTGCCTGGCGCCGGGACAGAGAAAGGGCCAGTAATGAAAAACTGTTTTTT. Translated, it gives CAWRRDRERASNEKLFF.

The chain has TRBV28 and TRBJ2-7; 10 bases fit TRBD2. After removal of 3 bases from V and 5 bases from J, the junction contained 7 bases not matched to a gene. This CDR3 is 15 amino acids long. Germline V CDR1 and CDR2: MDHEN, SYDVKM. CDR3 nucleotide sequence: TGTGCCAGCAGTTTTCTAATAGCGGGGGGTCACGAGCAGTACTTC. Its translation: CASSFLIAGGHEQYF.

This clone showed up just once. The V and J genes are TRBV29-1 and TRBJ1-1; a possible D gene is TRBD1 (6 bases). The CDR3 totals 15 residues. Germline V gives CDR1 SQVTM, CDR2 ANQGSEA. The CDR3 is CSGGRGLSGNTEAFF. CDR3 nucleotides: TGCAGTGGGGGCAGGGGTTTATCCGGGAACACTGAAGCTTTCTTT.

V is TRBV5-4 and J is TRBJ2-1; 7 bases fit TRBD1. The trim removed 1 base at V and 0 bases at J, leaving 4 bases unmatched. CDR1 and CDR2 (germline): SGHNT, YYREEE (reference sequence). The CDR3 totals 16 residues. As DNA, the CDR3 is TGTGCCAGCAGCTTGCAGGACAGGAGCTCCTACAATGAGCAGTTCTTC. Residues: CASSLQDRSSYNEQFF.

The rearrangement links TRBV27 to TRBJ2-7; 7 bases agree with TRBD1. V shed 3 bases, J shed 6 bases, and the junction held 8 bases outside the gene matches. Germline CDR1 MNHEY, CDR2 SMNVEV (reference sequence). The CDR3 has 14 amino acids. CDR3 sequence (DNA): TGTGCCAGCAGTTTCAACAGGGGTGTCCTCGAGCAGTACTTC. It is translated as CASSFNRGVLEQYF.

J is TRBJ2-2 and V is TRBV6-1; 15 bases are shared with TRBD2. This CDR3 spans 17 amino acids. The germline gives CDR1 MNHNS, CDR2 SASEGT. The V and J ends lost 4 bases and 5 bases, in that order; junction bases with no gene match: 5. CDR3 in DNA: TGTGCCAGCAGTGCGGGACTAGCGGGGGGCTTAACCGGGGAGCTGTTTTTT. This gives the protein CASSAGLAGGLTGELFF.

This chain joins TRBV5-6 and TRBJ2-5; D uncertain. V was shortened by 0 bases and J by 2 bases, with 5 bases between the two germline ends. Germline lookup yields CDR1 SGHDT and CDR2 YYEEEE. CDR3 size: 13 residues. The DNA of the CDR3 is TGTGCCAGCAGCTTGGGGCAGCAAGAGACCCAGTACTTC. Translating gives CASSLGQQETQYF.

The chain joins TRBV7-9 to TRBJ2-1; the D is unclear. The V gene's germline CDR1 is SEHNR and CDR2 FQNEAQ (reference sequence). This CDR3 has 14 residues. The V end was cut by 1 base, the J end by 10 bases, with 14 bases between. CDR3: CASSLEIVTMEQFF. In DNA form, the CDR3 reads TGTGCCAGCAGCTTAGAAATAGTCACGATGGAGCAGTTCTTC.

As DNA, the CDR3 is TGTGCCAGCAGCTTGGCCTTGGGACAAGCTAACTATGGCTACACCTTC. It yields the protein CASSLALGQANYGYTF. This chain connects TRBV5-4 to TRBJ1-2, with TRBD1 as a possible D gene (6 bases). From germline, CDR1 is SGHNT and CDR2 YYREEE (reference sequence). V was pared by 0 bases and J by 0 bases, with 12 bases between. This CDR3 contains 16 residues.

The rearrangement joins TRBV27 to TRBJ2-5; 7 nucleotides agree with TRBD2. Germline V gene sequence: CDR1 MNHEY, CDR2 SMNVEV (reference sequence). This CDR3 has 14 residues. The V and J ends lost 5 bases and 1 base, in that order; junction bases with no gene match: 4. CDR3 sequence (DNA): TGTGCCAGCAGTCGAGCGGGGACCCAAGAGACCCAGTACTTC. Translated, it gives CASSRAGTQETQYF.

The chain uses TRBV6-6 and TRBJ1-1; D is ambiguous. The CDR3 sequence is 12 residues long. V was cut by 2 bases and J by 8 bases, with 9 bases left in between. Germline CDR1 is MNHNY and CDR2 is SVGAGI (reference sequence). The CDR3 coding sequence is TGTGCCAGCAGTTACAGTGGCAGGGAAGCTTTCTTT. Protein sequence: CASSYSGREAFF.

The chain carries TRBV2 and TRBJ1-3, with D hard to call. V shed 2 bases and J shed 4 bases, with 15 bases lying between them. Germline lookup yields CDR1 SNHLY and CDR2 FYNNEI. CDR3 length: 16 residues. The CDR3 is CASSETGAAKGNTIYF. Here the CDR3 DNA reads TGTGCCAGCAGTGAAACCGGTGCCGCAAAGGGAAACACCATATATTTT.

CDR3 coding DNA: TGTGCCAGCACCGCCCCAGGGGGCGCTTACAACTATGGCTACACCTTC. It translates to CASTAPGGAYNYGYTF. This chain connects TRBV28 to TRBJ1-2; 8 bases align to TRBD1. Germline V gene lookup returns CDR1 MDHEN and CDR2 SYDVKM. The CDR3 has 16 amino acids. Trimming took 7 bases from V and 2 from J; bases not matched to a gene: 12.

The chain links TRBV19 to TRBJ1-1; the D is unclear. Germline V gene data show CDR1 as LNHDA and CDR2 as SQIVND (reference sequence). The CDR3 runs to 13 residues. Trimming removed 7 bases at V and 7 bases at J, with 16 bases between. The CDR3 loop is CASTTLIRGEAFF. The CDR3 DNA is TGTGCCAGTACGACCCTCATCCGGGGTGAAGCTTTCTTT.

This rearrangement joins TRBV5-4 to TRBJ2-5, with TRBD1 matching over 9 bases. The CDR3 sequence is 15 residues long. Germline V gene lookup returns CDR1 SGHNT and CDR2 YYREEE (reference sequence). With 3 bases clipped from V and 4 bases from J, the junction kept 7 bases outside the gene matches. The DNA of the CDR3 is TGTGCCAGCAGCTCAACCGGGACAGGGATAGAGACCCAGTACTTC. Its translation: CASSSTGTGIETQYF.

The V and J genes are TRBV5-6 and TRBJ1-2; maybe TRBD1 (6 bases). Trimming left V 3 bases short and J 4 bases short, with 13 bases between. The CDR3 contains 14 residues. Per germline, CDR1 SGHDT and CDR2 YYEEEE. The CDR3 here is CASSSQGLSYGYTF. In nucleotides, the CDR3 is TGTGCCAGCAGCTCCCAGGGGCTTTCCTATGGCTACACCTTC.

This chain links TRBV6-6 with TRBJ2-1, with 12 bases matching TRBD2. V trimming: 4 bases; J trimming: 7 bases; junction bases outside the gene matches: 5. The CDR3 is made up of 15 amino acids. CDR1 and CDR2 from the germline V gene are MNHNY and SVGAGI (reference sequence). CDR3 DNA: TGTGCCAGCAGTTCTAGCGGGGGGGGCCGGAATGAGCAGTTCTTC. It encodes CASSSSGGGRNEQFF.

There are a few counts of this clone. The J gene is TRBJ2-1, the V gene TRBV5-4; D is ambiguous. With 0 bases removed from V and 5 bases from J, the gap between germline ends came to 6 bases. CDR1 and CDR2 from the germline V gene are SGHNT and YYREEE (reference sequence). CDR3 size: 13 residues. CDR3 DNA: TGTGCCAGCAGCTTGGTTCAGGACAATGAGCAGTTCTTC. Protein: CASSLVQDNEQFF.

The chain's CDR3 is CASLSGTGTYEQYF. CDR3 in DNA: TGTGCCAGTCTTTCCGGGACAGGGACCTACGAGCAGTACTTC. V is TRBV2 and J is TRBJ2-7; 9 bases line up with TRBD1. The CDR3 runs to 14 residues. The germline gives CDR1 SNHLY, CDR2 FYNNEI. Unmatched junction bases numbered 8, after V lost 9 bases and J lost 2 bases.

The J gene is TRBJ1-1, the V gene TRBV2; D gene unclear. V lost 3 bases and J 1 base, leaving 15 bases between the germline ends. The CDR3 extends over 16 amino acids. CDR1 and CDR2 (germline): SNHLY, FYNNEI. The CDR3 DNA reads as TGTGCCAGCAGTGAGGTCGTCAGAATACCGAACACTGAAGCTTTCTTT. Translated: CASSEVVRIPNTEAFF.

This clone was recorded a few times. The rearrangement joins TRBV5-1 to TRBJ2-5; D call uncertain. The CDR3 is 14 residues long. The V and J ends lost 4 bases and 5 bases respectively, with 15 bases between them. CDR1 SGHRS and CDR2 YFSETQ come from the germline V gene. CDR3 DNA: TGCGCCAGCAGCCCGATAGCTCGCTCGGAGACCCAGTACTTC. This translates into CASSPIARSETQYF. Complete variable domain (other parts from reference TRBV5-1 and TRBJ2-5): KAGVTQTPRYLIKTRGQQVTLSCSPISGHRSVSWYQQTPGQGLQFLFEYFSETQRNKGNFPGRFSGRQFSNSRSEMNVSTLELGDSALYLCASSPIARSETQYFGPGTRLLVL.

The CDR3 DNA reads as TGTGCCAGCAGCTACGCGCGGGGGATCTATGGCTACACCTTC. It specifies CASSYARGIYGYTF. The chain carries TRBV11-2 and TRBJ1-2; a possible D gene is TRBD1 (5 bases). V lost 4 bases, J lost 4 bases, and 13 bases lay in between. The CDR3 totals 14 residues. Germline-derived CDR1 and CDR2 are SGHAT and FQNNGV.

The V call is TRBV21-1, the J call TRBJ1-5; the tabulated D call, TRBD1, remains unverified against the DNA. TRBV21-1 is noted as a pseudogene. This CDR3 spans 17 amino acids. The CDR3, as DNA: TGTGCCACCGAAACCCGAACCCGACAGGGGGAGTATCAGCCCCAGCATTTT. Translating gives CATETRTRQGEYQPQHF.

V usage is TRBV18 and J usage is TRBJ2-5, with D possibly being TRBD2 (7 bases). Germline CDR1 KGHSH, CDR2 LQKENI. This CDR3 region has 15 residues. Between the trimmed V and J ends, which lost 3 bases and 2 bases, there was a span of 13 bases. CDR3 protein: CASSPAAGAQETQYF. CDR3 bases: TGTGCCAGCTCACCTGCTGCGGGGGCTCAAGAGACCCAGTACTTC.

The chain combines TRBV19 with TRBJ2-1; a weak D match, TRBD2 (6 bases). V dropped 6 bases and J dropped 0 bases, with 12 bases sitting between them. This CDR3 spans 15 amino acids. Germline CDR1 and CDR2: LNHDA and SQIVND (reference sequence). Written as DNA, the CDR3 is TGTGCCAGTAGGGGAGGCGGAAGCTCCTACAATGAGCAGTTCTTC. It codes for CASRGGGSSYNEQFF.

V gene TRBV21-1 combines with J gene TRBJ1-2. TRBV21-1 is deemed a pseudogene. CDR3 length: 14 residues. CDR3 in amino acids: CASSKFWAEDGYTF. CDR3 in DNA: TGTGCCAGCAGCAAATTCTGGGCGGAGGATGGCTACACCTTC.

The chain recombines TRBV4-3 with TRBJ2-5; TRBD2 agrees at 7 bases. Trimming took 1 base from V and 0 from J; bases not matched to a gene: 8. This CDR3 has 17 amino acids. Germline V gene lookup returns CDR1 LGHNA and CDR2 YSLEER. The CDR3 loop is CASSQGAGLLYQETQYF. CDR3 sequence (DNA): TGCGCCAGCAGCCAAGGCGCGGGACTACTGTACCAAGAGACCCAGTACTTC.

The rearrangement joins TRBV18 to TRBJ2-5; 15 nucleotides align to TRBD2. CDR3 length equals 17 residues. V shed 4 bases and J 7 bases; nucleotides not matched to a gene: 10. CDR1 and CDR2 (germline): KGHSH, LQKENI. CDR3 coding DNA: TGTGCCAGCTCACTAACGGGACTAGCGGGGGGTCAACCGACCCAGTACTTC. This gives the protein CASSLTGLAGGQPTQYF.

The V and J genes are TRBV5-6 and TRBJ2-1, with 10 bases matching TRBD2. The CDR3 sequence is 15 residues long. The germline CDR1 and CDR2 sequences are SGHDT and YYEEEE. V was clipped by 5 bases and J by 1 base; unmatched bases: 3. CDR3 nucleotides: TGTGCCAGCAGGGAGCGGGGGGGATCCTACAATGAGCAGTTCTTC. Translated: CASRERGGSYNEQFF.

CDR3 in amino acids: CASSYGGSGGYTF. The CDR3 bases are TGTGCCAGCAGTTATGGGGGGTCGGGTGGCTACACCTTC. This chain links TRBV6-5 with TRBJ1-2, with a weak D call TRBD1 (5 bases). V was pared by 3 bases and J by 7 bases, with 12 bases between. The CDR3 has 13 amino acids. Looked up from germline, CDR1 is MNHEY and CDR2 is SVGAGI.

To note about this clone: Other DNA sequences of this sample code for an identical CDR3. V and J are TRBV9 and TRBJ1-5; D gene uncertain. Looked up from germline, CDR1 is SGDLS and CDR2 is YYNGEE. The CDR3 sequence is 13 residues long. The V gene lost 5 bases and the J gene lost 5 bases, with 11 bases spanning the gap. CDR3 DNA sequence: TGTGCCAGCAGTCCGAGGGCTGATCAGCCCCAGCATTTT. Translating it yields CASSPRADQPQHF.

A remark on this clone: Sequence at one end of the junction differs from germline and may be a read error. V gene TRBV5-5 combines with J gene TRBJ1-6; 8 bases align to TRBD1. Germline-derived CDR1 and CDR2 are SGHKS and YYEKEE (reference sequence). The CDR3 has 16 residues. The CDR3 sequence is CASSLRTGSFNSPLHF. The CDR3 region has the DNA TGTGCCAGCAGCCTAAGGACAGGGTCCTTTAATTCACCCCTCCACTTT.